The 20 T cell receptor beta chains in this list originate from one sample, sequenced in a study of T cells after yellow fever vaccination. MiXCR, applied by TCRdb to the 5' RACE reads, yields one record per CDR3 protein. The top ten clones hold 37% of a sample with 55,000 to 70,000 distinct CDR3 sequences, 5% to 8% of them seen once. The source material was CD8+ T cells sorted from PBMCs, sampled about 49 days after the first yellow fever vaccination. Receptors were obtained from a man younger than 35 who received the YFV17D yellow fever vaccine.

This clonotype was picked up many times. The chain uses TRBV9 and TRBJ2-3; 11 nucleotides match TRBD2. The CDR3 is 16 residues long. CDR1 and CDR2 (germline): SGDLS, YYNGEE. V lost 2 bases, J lost 2 bases, and 4 bases stayed unmatched. CDR3 coding DNA: TGTGCCAGCAGCGTGCTAGCGGGGGGCGACACAGATACGCAGTATTTT. Its translation: CASSVLAGGDTDTQYF.

This clonotype was found many times. The CDR3 loop reads CATSRDRSNYGYTF. CDR3 bases: TGTGCCACCAGCCGGGACAGGAGTAACTATGGCTACACCTTC. V gene TRBV15 combines with J gene TRBJ1-2; 8 nucleotides line up with TRBD1. This CDR3 comprises 14 residues. The ends lost 5 bases at V and 1 base at J; junction bases unmatched: 3. Germline V gene lookup returns CDR1 LNHNV and CDR2 YYDKDF (reference sequence).

This clonotype has ten or more counts. The rearrangement links TRBV7-8 to TRBJ1-1; D is unresolved. Deletions cut 3 bases from V and 1 base from J, with 12 bases between. The CDR3 is made up of 15 amino acids. Germline V gene data show CDR1 as SGHVS and CDR2 as FQNEAQ. The CDR3 nucleotides are TGTGCCAGCAGCTTCTCCAGGTTCCCGAACACTGAAGCTTTCTTT. This gives the protein CASSFSRFPNTEAFF.

The chain recombines TRBV29-1 with TRBJ2-3; D possibly matches TRBD1 or TRBD2 (6 bases each). In germline, CDR1 is SQVTM, CDR2 ANQGSEA. CDR3 size: 15 residues. V was trimmed by 2 bases and J by 3 bases, leaving 15 bases between them. The CDR3 DNA is TGCAGCGTTGAAACGGGAACAGGGAGGACAGATACGCAGTATTTT. It specifies CSVETGTGRTDTQYF.

This clonotype was observed many times. The V gene is TRBV5-6, the J gene TRBJ2-5; TRBD2 matches 9 bases. The CDR3 totals 13 residues. Germline V lookup: CDR1 SGHDT, CDR2 YYEEEE. J gave up 9 bases and V 0 bases, and 3 bases lay outside the gene matches. The DNA for the CDR3 is TGTGCCAGCAGCTTGGAGGCTAGCGGGGCCCAGTACTTC. It specifies CASSLEASGAQYF.

This clonotype was recorded a few times. J is TRBJ1-2 and V is TRBV4-3; tentatively, D is TRBD1 (5 bases). The CDR3 sequence is 15 residues long. V shed 1 base and J shed 2 bases, with 11 bases lying between them. Germline assignment: CDR1 LGHNA and CDR2 YSLEER. CDR3: CASSQGGGANYGYTF. The CDR3 coding sequence is TGCGCCAGCAGCCAAGGGGGTGGGGCGAACTATGGCTACACCTTC.

The chain is built from TRBV5-4 and TRBJ2-1; D uncertain. Trimming took 0 bases from V and 8 from J, leaving 3 bases between them. Germline V CDR1 and CDR2: SGHNT, YYREEE (reference sequence). CDR3 length equals 11 residues. CDR3 sequence reads: CASSLEYEQFF. As DNA, the CDR3 is TGTGCCAGCAGCTTGGAGTATGAGCAGTTCTTC.

Ten or more counts support this clonotype. The chain uses TRBV12-5 and TRBJ1-1; D uncertain. V gave up 3 bases and J gave up 6 bases, with 8 bases separating them. Germline V CDR1 and CDR2: LGHNT, FRNRAP. The CDR3 has 12 amino acids. The CDR3 DNA sequence: TGTGCTAGTGGTTTTGGCCGGGCTGAAGCTTTCTTT. This gives the protein CASGFGRAEAFF.

The J gene is TRBJ2-1, the V gene TRBV14, with a weak D call TRBD2 (5 bases). Germline CDR1 reads SGHDN; CDR2 reads FVKESK. Trimming removed 4 bases from V and 6 bases from J, with 16 bases in between. The CDR3 totals 15 residues. This CDR3 is CASSRVTEVPNEQFF. CDR3 DNA: TGTGCCAGCAGCCGAGTGACGGAGGTCCCCAATGAGCAGTTCTTC.

The sample holds many counts of this clonotype. The V gene is TRBV28, the J gene TRBJ1-5; D is undetermined. Germline CDR1 is MDHEN and CDR2 is SYDVKM. The CDR3 loop spans 14 amino acids. V gave up 7 bases and J gave up 1 base, with 11 bases separating them. CDR3 nucleotide sequence: TGTGCCAGCAAGAATAGGATCAGCAATCAGCCCCAGCATTTT. It codes for CASKNRISNQPQHF.

This clonotype was recorded many times. This chain joins TRBV11-2 and TRBJ1-1, with D possibly matching TRBD1 (5 bases). The CDR3 covers 14 residues. The V and J ends lost 1 base and 11 bases respectively, with 17 bases between them. Looked up from germline, CDR1 is SGHAT and CDR2 is FQNNGV. Written as DNA, the CDR3 is TGTGCCAGCAGCTTAGTGGGGGATGATCAGAATGCTTTCTTT. Protein product: CASSLVGDDQNAFF.

In this sample, this clonotype turned up many times. This chain joins TRBV27 and TRBJ2-1, with TRBD2 matching over 10 bases. V dropped 2 bases and J dropped 7; count of bases not matched to a gene: 5. The CDR3 length is 15 residues. The germline V gene encodes CDR1 MNHEY and CDR2 SMNVEV (reference sequence). CDR3 protein: CASSLTLAGVNEQFF. As DNA, the CDR3 is TGTGCCAGCAGTTTAACGCTAGCGGGGGTTAATGAGCAGTTCTTC.

This clonotype was picked up many times. This chain links TRBV6-1 with TRBJ2-7, with D unresolved. This CDR3 has 13 amino acids. Germline-derived CDR1 and CDR2 are MNHNS and SASEGT. With 1 base removed from V and 2 bases from J, the gap between germline ends came to 6 bases. The CDR3 reads CASSEGATYEQYV. The CDR3, as DNA: TGTGCCAGCAGTGAAGGGGCCACCTACGAGCAGTACGTC.

The genes are TRBV20-1 and TRBJ2-5, with TRBD2 as a possible D gene (6 bases). This CDR3 spans 14 amino acids. V gave up 6 bases and J gave up 5 bases, with 19 bases separating them. The V gene's germline CDR1 is DFQATT and CDR2 SNEGSKA (reference sequence). CDR3 sequence: CSAISGTGDETQYF. The CDR3 DNA reads TGCAGTGCGATATCCGGGACGGGGGATGAGACCCAGTACTTC.

The rearrangement uses TRBV13 and TRBJ2-2; 8 bases line up with TRBD1. The CDR3 sequence is 14 residues long. Germline V lookup: CDR1 PRHDT, CDR2 FYEKMQ (reference sequence). The J segment lost 13 bases and the V segment lost 0 bases, leaving 7 bases of the junction unmatched. The CDR3 here is CASSLGQGVGVLFF. In DNA, the CDR3 is TGTGCCAGCAGCTTAGGACAGGGGGTCGGTGTGCTGTTTTTT.

The table lists this clonotype with many counts. The chain links TRBV7-9 to TRBJ2-7; D unclear. The CDR3 length is 12 residues. Trimming removed 5 bases from V and 9 bases from J, with 14 bases in between. Germline CDR1 SEHNR, CDR2 FQNEAQ (reference sequence). CDR3 amino acids: CASSEAAGGQYF. CDR3 nucleotides: TGTGCCAGCAGCGAGGCCGCCGGCGGGCAGTACTTC.

This clonotype was recorded at least ten times. The gene calls are TRBV13 and TRBJ2-7, with a tentative D call TRBD2 (6 bases). The germline gives CDR1 PRHDT, CDR2 FYEKMQ (reference sequence). Trimming took off 4 bases at V and 3 bases at J, with 10 bases between the two ends. CDR3 length: 13 amino acids. The CDR3 spells CASSSGTLYEQYF. The CDR3 DNA sequence: TGTGCCAGCAGCTCCGGGACTCTCTACGAGCAGTACTTC.

This clonotype was observed a handful of times. The chain is built from TRBV5-1 and TRBJ2-5; possibly TRBD1 for D (5 bases). Germline V lookup: CDR1 SGHRS, CDR2 YFSETQ. Trimming left V 4 bases short and J 5 bases short, with 12 bases between. The CDR3 has 13 residues. CDR3 protein: CASSLISGETQYF. As DNA, the CDR3 is TGCGCCAGCAGCCTTATCTCAGGGGAGACCCAGTACTTC.

The chain joins TRBV23-1 to TRBJ2-7; D unclear. TRBV23-1 belongs to the ORF category, with a function that is uncertain. The germline V and J ends were trimmed by 0 bases and 5 bases, with 14 bases remaining between them. The CDR3 contains 15 residues. The CDR3 region has the DNA TGCGCCAGCAGTCAATCGTTCGGGCTCGTCCACGAGCAGTACGTC. Encoded protein: CASSQSFGLVHEQYV.

This clonotype turned up a few times. J is TRBJ2-7 and V is TRBV21-1; the D call of TRBD1 is as the table states it, not checked on the DNA. TRBV21-1 is classified as a pseudogene. The CDR3 totals 13 residues. CDR3 DNA: TGTGCCAGCAGCGAAGGACAGACCTACGAGCAGTACGTC. It specifies CASSEGQTYEQYV.